Detailed here is one T cell receptor (beta chain). These data come from a study of blood T cell repertoires in COVID-19. Looking at the study overall: COVID-19 samples from acute and convalescent phases originated in the United States, Italy and Spain. Sample material is recorded as cDNA or gDNA derived from T cells, B-cell-depleted T cells, or PBMCs.

Authors' processing steps: Reference gene primer amplification yielded estimated nucleated cell counts. The method was immunoSEQ multiplex PCR; TCRdb's version includes in-frame clones alone and lacks a portion of them. The V and J calls and clone size are taken from that table; D and trimming were inferred from the DNA. The sample holds approximately 74,000 clones, around 90% seen once. This CDR3 comprises 16 residues. The germline V gene encodes CDR1 SGHRS and CDR2 YFSETQ. Trimming cost V 1 base and J 2 bases, with 14 bases left between them. The origin of this receptor is a woman aged 55-69 years with active COVID-19. The rearrangement uses TRBV5-1 and TRBJ2-3; a weak D match, TRBD2 (6 bases). The sequenced sample was peripheral blood. The CDR3 loop reads CASSLLPGTLTDTQYF. CDR3 nucleotides: TGCGCCAGCAGCTTGCTTCCGGGGACTCTCACAGATACGCAGTATTTT.